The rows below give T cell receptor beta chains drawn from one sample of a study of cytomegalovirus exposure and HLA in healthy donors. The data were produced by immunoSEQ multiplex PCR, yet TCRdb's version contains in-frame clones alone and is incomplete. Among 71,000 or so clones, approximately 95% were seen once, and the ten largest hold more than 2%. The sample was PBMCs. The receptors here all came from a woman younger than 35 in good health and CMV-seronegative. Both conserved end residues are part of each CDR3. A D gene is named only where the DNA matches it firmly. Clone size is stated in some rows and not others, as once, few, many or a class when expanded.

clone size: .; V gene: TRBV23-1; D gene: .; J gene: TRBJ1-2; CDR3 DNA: TGCGCCAGCAGTCAATCGCCAGGGTTCTATGGCTACACCTTC; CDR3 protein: CASSQSPGFYGYTF
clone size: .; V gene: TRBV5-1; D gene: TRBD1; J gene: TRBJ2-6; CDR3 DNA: TGCGCCAGTAGGACAGGGGGCGCCGGGGCCAACGTCCTGACTTTC; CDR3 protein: CASRTGGAGANVLTF
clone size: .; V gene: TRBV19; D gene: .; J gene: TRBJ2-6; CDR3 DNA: TGTGCCAGTAGTATTTTCCAGGGCTCTGGGGCCAACGTCCTGACTTTC; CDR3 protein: CASSIFQGSGANVLTF
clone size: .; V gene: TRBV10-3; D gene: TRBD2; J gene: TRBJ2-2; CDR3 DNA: TGTGCCATCAGCATGACTAGCGGATACACCGGGGAGCTGTTTTTT; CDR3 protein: CAISMTSGYTGELFF
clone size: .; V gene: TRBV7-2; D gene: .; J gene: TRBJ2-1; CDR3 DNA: TGTGCCAGCAGCTTACTGGGGAGCTCCTACAATGAGCAGTTCTTC; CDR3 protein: CASSLLGSSYNEQFF
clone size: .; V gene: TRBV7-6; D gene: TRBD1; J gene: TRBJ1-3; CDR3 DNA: TGTGCCAGCAGCTTAGCGAGGGACAGGGTGGATGGAAACACCATATATTTT; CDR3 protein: CASSLARDRVDGNTIYF
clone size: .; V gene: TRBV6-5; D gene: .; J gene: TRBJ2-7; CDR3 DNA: TGTGCCAGCAGTTCAGGTACCAGGGAGCAGTACTTC; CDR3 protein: CASSSGTREQYF
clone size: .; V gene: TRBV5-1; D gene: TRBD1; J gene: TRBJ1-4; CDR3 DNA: TGCGCCAGCAGCTTGACAGGGGGCAGTGAAAAACTGTTTTTT; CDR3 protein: CASSLTGGSEKLFF
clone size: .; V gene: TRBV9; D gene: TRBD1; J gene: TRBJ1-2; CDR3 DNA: TGTGCCAGCAGCTTTAAGACAGGGGACGACTATGGCTACACCTTC; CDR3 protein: CASSFKTGDDYGYTF
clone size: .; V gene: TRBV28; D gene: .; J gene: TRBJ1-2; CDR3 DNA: TGTGCCAGCCGATACAGCAGGAACTATGGCTACACCTTC; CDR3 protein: CASRYSRNYGYTF
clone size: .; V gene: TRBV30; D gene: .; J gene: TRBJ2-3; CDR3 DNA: TGTGCCTGGAGTGCCCCCAACAGGGCCGATACGCAGTATTTT; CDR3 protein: CAWSAPNRADTQYF
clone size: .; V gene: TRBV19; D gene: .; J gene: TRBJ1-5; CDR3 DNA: TGTGCCAGTAGTGGAGACAGCAATCAGCCCCAGCATTTT; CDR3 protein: CASSGDSNQPQHF
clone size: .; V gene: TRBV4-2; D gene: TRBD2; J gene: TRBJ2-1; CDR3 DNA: TGTGCCAGCAGCCAAGGGACTAGCGGGGGGGCCTACGTCTGGAATGAGCAGTTCTTC; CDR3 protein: CASSQGTSGGAYVWNEQFF
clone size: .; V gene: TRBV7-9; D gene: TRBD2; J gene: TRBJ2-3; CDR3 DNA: TGTGCCAGCCTGCTGATGACTAGCGGGAGGGCGGATACGCAGTATTTT; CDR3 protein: CASLLMTSGRADTQYF
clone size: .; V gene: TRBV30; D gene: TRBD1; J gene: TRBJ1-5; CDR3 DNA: TGTGCCTGGAGTAGGGACAGGGATCTCAATCAGCCCCAGCATTTT; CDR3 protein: CAWSRDRDLNQPQHF
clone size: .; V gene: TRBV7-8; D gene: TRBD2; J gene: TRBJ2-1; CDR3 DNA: TGTGCCAGCAGCTTAGGTCCCCTTGCGGGGGGGGGTAGTGAGCAGTTCTTC; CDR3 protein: CASSLGPLAGGGSEQFF
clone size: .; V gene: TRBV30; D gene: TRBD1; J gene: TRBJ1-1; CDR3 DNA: TGTGCCTGGAGTTGGTCAGGGGGCACTGAAGCTTTCTTT; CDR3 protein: CAWSWSGGTEAFF
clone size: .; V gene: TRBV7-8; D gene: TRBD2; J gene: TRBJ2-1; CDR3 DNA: TGTGCCAGCAGCTTAGAGAGATGGCCGGGAGGAAGGGATGAGCAGTTCTTC; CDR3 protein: CASSLERWPGGRDEQFF
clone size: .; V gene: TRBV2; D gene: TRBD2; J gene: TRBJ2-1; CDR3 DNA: TGTGCCGGAGGGGCTAGCGGGAGGGGATCGCAGTTCTTC; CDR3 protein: CAGGASGRGSQFF
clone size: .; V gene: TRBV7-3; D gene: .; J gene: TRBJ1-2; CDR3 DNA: TGTGCCAGCAGCCCTTTGCCGGAGACCCCGCTTGGCTACACCTTC; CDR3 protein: CASSPLPETPLGYTF
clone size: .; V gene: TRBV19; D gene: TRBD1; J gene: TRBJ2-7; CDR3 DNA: TGTGCCAGTTCCAGGGGGAACGAGCAGTACTTC; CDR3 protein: CASSRGNEQYF
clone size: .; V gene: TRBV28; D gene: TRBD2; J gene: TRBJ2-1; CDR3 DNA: TGTGCCAGCGTGACTAGCGGGAATTACAATGAGCAGTTCTTC; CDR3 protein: CASVTSGNYNEQFF
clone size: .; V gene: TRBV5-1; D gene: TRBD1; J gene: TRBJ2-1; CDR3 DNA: TGCGCCAGCAGCCGGACAGGGGGGACCTACAATGAGCAGTTCTTC; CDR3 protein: CASSRTGGTYNEQFF
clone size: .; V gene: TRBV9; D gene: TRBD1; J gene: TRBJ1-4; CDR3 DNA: TGTGCCAGCAGCGGAGGTCCCGGGACAGGGCCTAATGAAAAACTGTTTTTT; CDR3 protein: CASSGGPGTGPNEKLFF
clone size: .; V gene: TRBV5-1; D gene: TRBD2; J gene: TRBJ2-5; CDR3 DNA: TGCGCCAGCAGCTTGGTGGTAGCGGGGGGGCAAGAGACCCAGTACTTC; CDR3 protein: CASSLVVAGGQETQYF
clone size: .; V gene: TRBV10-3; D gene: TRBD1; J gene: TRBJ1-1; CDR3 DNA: TGTGCCATCAGTGCCGGGACAGGGGATGACACTGAAGCTTTCTTT; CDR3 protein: CAISAGTGDDTEAFF
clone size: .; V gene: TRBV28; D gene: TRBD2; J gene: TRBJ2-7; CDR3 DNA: TGTGCCAGCAGTTTAGCTACGCGGGAGGGCCTATCCTACGAGCAGTACTTC; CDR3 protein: CASSLATREGLSYEQYF
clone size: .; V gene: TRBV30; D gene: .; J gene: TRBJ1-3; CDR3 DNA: TGTGCCTGGCTACAGGGTTCTGGAAACACCATATATTTT; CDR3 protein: CAWLQGSGNTIYF
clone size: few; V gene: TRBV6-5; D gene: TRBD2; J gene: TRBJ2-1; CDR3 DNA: TGTGCCAGCAGTCCCCAAGGGGGGACCGGACTAGCTCAGTTCTTC; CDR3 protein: CASSPQGGTGLAQFF
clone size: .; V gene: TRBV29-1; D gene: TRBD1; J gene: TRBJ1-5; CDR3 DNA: TGCAGCGTAGGGACAGGGGGGTCGGGGCCCCAGCATTTT; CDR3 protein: CSVGTGGSGPQHF
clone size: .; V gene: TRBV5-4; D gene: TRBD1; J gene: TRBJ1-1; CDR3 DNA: TGTGCCAGCAGCACAGCAGTCCGGGACAGGGCTGAAGCTTTCTTT; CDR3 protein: CASSTAVRDRAEAFF
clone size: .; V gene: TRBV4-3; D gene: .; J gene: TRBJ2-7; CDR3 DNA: TGCGCCAGCAGCCAAGATGGCGGGGATCGCTCCTACGAGCAGTACTTC; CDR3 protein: CASSQDGGDRSYEQYF
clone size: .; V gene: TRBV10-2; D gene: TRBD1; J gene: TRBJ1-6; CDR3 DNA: TGCGCCAGCAGTAATAAAGGGGGCGAGTCACCCCTCCACTTT; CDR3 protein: CASSNKGGESPLHF
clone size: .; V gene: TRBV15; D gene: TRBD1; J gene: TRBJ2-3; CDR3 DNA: TGTGCCACCAGCCCAGGACAGGGGGCGGTAGATACGCAGTATTTT; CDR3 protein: CATSPGQGAVDTQYF
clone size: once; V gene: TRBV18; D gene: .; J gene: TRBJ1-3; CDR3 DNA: TGTGCCAGCTCACCATCACAAGGCCACGGAGCGAACACCATATATTTT; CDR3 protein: CASSPSQGHGANTIYF